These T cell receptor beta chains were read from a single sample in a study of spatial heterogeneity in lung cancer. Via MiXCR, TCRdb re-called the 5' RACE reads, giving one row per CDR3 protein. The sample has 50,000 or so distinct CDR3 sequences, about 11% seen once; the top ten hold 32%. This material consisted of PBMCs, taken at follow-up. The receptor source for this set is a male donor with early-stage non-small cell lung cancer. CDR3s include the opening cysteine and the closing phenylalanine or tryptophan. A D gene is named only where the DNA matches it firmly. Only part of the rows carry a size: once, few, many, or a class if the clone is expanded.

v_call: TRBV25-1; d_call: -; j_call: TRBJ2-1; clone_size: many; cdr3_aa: CASSRFPLYNEQFF; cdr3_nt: TGTGCCAGCAGCCGCTTCCCCCTCTACAATGAGCAGTTCTTC
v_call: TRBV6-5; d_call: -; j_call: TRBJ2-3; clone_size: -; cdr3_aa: CASSYSGQSTDTQCF; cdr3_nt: TGTGCCAGCAGTTACTCGGGTCAGAGCACAGATACGCAGTGTTTT
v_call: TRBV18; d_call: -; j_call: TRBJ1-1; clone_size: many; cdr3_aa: CASSQNRDTEAFF; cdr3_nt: TGTGCCAGCTCACAGAACCGGGACACTGAAGCTTTCTTT
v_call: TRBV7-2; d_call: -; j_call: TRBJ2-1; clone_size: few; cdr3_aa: CASSFNNNEQFF; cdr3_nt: TGTGCCAGCAGCTTCAATAACAATGAGCAGTTCTTC
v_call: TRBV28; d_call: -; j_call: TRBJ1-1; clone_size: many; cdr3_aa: CASSTSRRGTEAFF; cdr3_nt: TGTGCCAGCAGCACCAGTCGGAGGGGCACTGAAGCTTTCTTT
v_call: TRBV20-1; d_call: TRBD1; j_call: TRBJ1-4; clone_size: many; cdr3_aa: CSARRSRGRRTAEKLFF; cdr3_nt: TGCAGTGCTCGCCGTAGCAGGGGGCGAAGAACAGCTGAAAAACTGTTTTTT
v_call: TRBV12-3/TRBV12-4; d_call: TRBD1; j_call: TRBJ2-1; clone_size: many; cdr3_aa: CASSLAPGTGNHEQFF; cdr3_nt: TGTGCCAGCAGTTTAGCCCCCGGGACAGGGAACCATGAGCAGTTCTTC
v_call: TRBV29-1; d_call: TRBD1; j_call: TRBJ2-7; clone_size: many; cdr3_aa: CSVGGQGAYEQYF; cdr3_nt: TGCAGCGTCGGTGGGCAGGGGGCCTACGAGCAGTACTTC
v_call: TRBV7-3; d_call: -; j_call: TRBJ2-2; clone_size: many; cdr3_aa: CASRNGPRASEELFF; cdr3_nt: TGTGCCAGCAGGAATGGCCCCAGGGCAAGTGAAGAGCTGTTTTTT
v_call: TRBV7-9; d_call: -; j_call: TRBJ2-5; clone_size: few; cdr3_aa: CASSSTSTGETQYF; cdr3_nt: TGTGCCAGCAGCTCCACATCGACGGGAGAGACCCAGTACTTC
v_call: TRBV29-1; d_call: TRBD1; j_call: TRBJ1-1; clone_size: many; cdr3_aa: CSVARQGRSEAFF; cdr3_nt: TGCAGCGTCGCCCGACAGGGGAGGTCTGAAGCTTTCTTT